This entry lists 8 T cell receptor beta chains sequenced from one sample in a study of cytomegalovirus exposure and HLA in healthy donors. The study ran its PCR with 60 Vbeta and 13 Jbeta primers. Profiling relied on immunoSEQ multiplex PCR, and the TCRdb table lists in-frame clones only, not all of them. The sample lists 100,000 to 150,000 clones; 83% were seen once. Sequencing used PBMCs. The receptor source for this set is a man aged 40-50 years in good health and CMV-seronegative.

This chain joins TRBV27 and TRBJ1-2, with 8 bases lining up with TRBD1. Looked up from germline, CDR1 is MNHEY and CDR2 is SMNVEV (reference sequence). After removal of 4 bases from V and 5 bases from J, the junction contained 9 bases not matched to a gene. The CDR3 has 15 residues. The CDR3 is CASSYQGAAGYGYTF. Here the CDR3 DNA reads TGTGCCAGCAGTTACCAGGGGGCGGCGGGATATGGCTACACCTTC.

The chain recombines TRBV5-6 with TRBJ2-7, with TRBD2 matching over 8 bases. The germline V gene encodes CDR1 SGHDT and CDR2 YYEEEE. V was pared by 3 bases and J by 3 bases, with 5 bases of the junction left unmatched. This CDR3 has 14 amino acids. In DNA, the CDR3 is TGTGCCAGCAGCTCGACACTAGCGGACTACGAGCAGTACTTC. It specifies CASSSTLADYEQYF. Combining the CDR3 with reference TRBV5-6 and TRBJ2-7 gives the whole variable domain DAGVTQSPTHLIKTRGQQVTLRCSPKSGHDTVSWYQQALGQGPQFIFQYYEEEERQRGNFPDRFSGHQFPNYSSELNVNALLLGDSALYLCASSSTLADYEQYFGPGTRLTVT.

The rearrangement links TRBV19 to TRBJ2-1, with D possibly matching TRBD2 (5 bases). Germline lookup yields CDR1 LNHDA and CDR2 SQIVND (reference sequence). V lost 6 bases to trimming and J lost 5 bases, with 14 bases between them. The CDR3 contains 14 residues. The CDR3 sequence: CASRGVFGDNEQFF. CDR3 nucleotides: TGTGCCAGTAGGGGCGTCTTCGGGGACAATGAGCAGTTCTTC. Using reference TRBV19 and TRBJ2-1 for the parts outside the CDR3, the full variable domain is DGGITQSPKYLFRKEGQNVTLSCEQNLNHDAMYWYRQDPGQGLRLIYYSQIVNDFQKGDIAEGYSVSREKKESFPLTVTSAQKNPTAFYLCASRGVFGDNEQFFGPGTRLTVL.

This clone was detected only once. This chain uses TRBV28 with TRBJ1-5; a weak D match, TRBD1 (6 bases). V lost 5 bases, J lost 1 base, and 21 bases lay in between. This CDR3 spans 18 amino acids. Germline V CDR1 and CDR2: MDHEN, SYDVKM. The CDR3 loop reads CASSPPVGAGGSNQPQHF. CDR3 coding DNA: TGTGCCAGCAGTCCCCCAGTGGGGGCGGGTGGAAGCAATCAGCCCCAGCATTTT. The whole variable domain, remainder taken from reference TRBV28 and TRBJ1-5, is DVKVTQSSRYLVKRTGEKVFLECVQDMDHENMFWYRQDPGLGLRLIYFSYDVKMKEKGDIPEGYSVSREKKERFSLILESASTNQTSMYLCASSPPVGAGGSNQPQHFGDGTRLSIL.

V and J are TRBV4-1 and TRBJ2-1, with 11 positions matching TRBD2. J gave up 10 bases and V 0 bases, and 5 bases lay outside the gene matches. The length of the CDR3 is 15 residues. Germline V CDR1 and CDR2: MGHRA, YSYEKL. The CDR3 region has the DNA TGCGCCAGCAGCCAAGATAGCGGGGGGGCAAACGAGCAGTTCTTC. It is translated as CASSQDSGGANEQFF.

CDR3 in DNA: TGTGCCAGCAGTTTCCCTGACAGGGAATGGGGCTACACCTTC. Its protein product is CASSFPDREWGYTF. V usage is TRBV28 and J usage is TRBJ1-2; the match to TRBD1 covers 7 bases. The V gene's germline CDR1 is MDHEN and CDR2 SYDVKM. V dropped 3 bases and J dropped 8; count of bases not matched to a gene: 9. This CDR3 region has 14 residues.

V gene TRBV19 combines with J gene TRBJ2-2, with D tentatively TRBD2 (6 bases). This CDR3 has 14 amino acids. The germline gives CDR1 LNHDA, CDR2 SQIVND (reference sequence). V shed 5 bases and J shed 6 bases, with 13 bases lying between them. CDR3 region: CASSPLAGSGELFF. The CDR3 bases are TGTGCCAGTAGTCCGTTGGCGGGATCCGGGGAGCTGTTTTTT.

The CDR3: CASSPPGGPSGVRETQYF. CDR3 DNA: TGTGCCAGCAGCCCCCCAGGGGGTCCTAGCGGGGTGCGAGAGACCCAGTACTTC. The chain joins TRBV5-4 to TRBJ2-5; TRBD2 matches at 9 bases. V lost 4 bases and J lost 4; bases outside the gene matches: 17. CDR3 size: 18 residues. The germline gives CDR1 SGHNT, CDR2 YYREEE (reference sequence). The whole variable domain, remainder taken from reference TRBV5-4 and TRBJ2-5, is ETGVTQSPTHLIKTRGQQVTLRCSSQSGHNTVSWYQQALGQGPQFIFQYYREEENGRGNFPPRFSGLQFPNYSSELNVNALELDDSALYLCASSPPGGPSGVRETQYFGPGTRLLVL.